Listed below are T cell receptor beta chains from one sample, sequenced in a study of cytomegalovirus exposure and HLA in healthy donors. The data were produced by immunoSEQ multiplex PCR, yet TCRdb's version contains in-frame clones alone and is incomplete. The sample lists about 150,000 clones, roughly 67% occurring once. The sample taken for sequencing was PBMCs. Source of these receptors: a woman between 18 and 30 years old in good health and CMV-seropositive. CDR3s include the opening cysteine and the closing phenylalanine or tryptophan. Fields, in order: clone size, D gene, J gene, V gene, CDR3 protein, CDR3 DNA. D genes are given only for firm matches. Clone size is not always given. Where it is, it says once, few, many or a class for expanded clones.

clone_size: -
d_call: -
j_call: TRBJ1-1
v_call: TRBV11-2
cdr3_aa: CASGYYGNTEAFF
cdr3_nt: TGTGCCAGCGGTTACTATGGGAACACTGAAGCTTTCTTT

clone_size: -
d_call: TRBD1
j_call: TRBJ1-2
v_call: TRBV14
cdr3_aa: CASSQDRTPGQGYKNYLANYGYTF
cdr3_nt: TGTGCCAGCAGCCAAGACCGAACCCCGGGACAGGGGTACAAAAACTACCTTGCTAACTATGGCTACACCTTC

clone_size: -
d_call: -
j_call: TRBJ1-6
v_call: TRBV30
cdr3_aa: CAWAREGYGSPLHF
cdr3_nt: TGTGCCTGGGCCAGGGAGGGGTATGGTTCACCCCTCCACTTT

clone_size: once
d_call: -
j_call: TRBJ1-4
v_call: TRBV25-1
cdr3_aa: CASRGLNEKLFF
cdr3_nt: TGTGCCAGCAGGGGGCTTAATGAAAAACTGTTTTTT

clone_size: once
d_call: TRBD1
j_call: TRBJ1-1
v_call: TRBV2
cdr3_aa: CASSGQGWVKNTEAFF
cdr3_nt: TGTGCCAGCAGTGGACAGGGGTGGGTTAAGAACACTGAAGCTTTCTTT

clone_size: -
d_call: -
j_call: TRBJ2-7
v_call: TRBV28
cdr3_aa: CASSYRGGSFYEQYF
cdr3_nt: TGTGCCAGCAGTTACAGGGGGGGTTCCTTTTACGAGCAGTACTTC

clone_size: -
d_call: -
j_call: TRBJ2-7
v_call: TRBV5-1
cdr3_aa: CASSLIGGSPYEQYF
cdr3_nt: TGCGCCAGCAGCTTGATCGGGGGATCCCCCTACGAGCAGTACTTC

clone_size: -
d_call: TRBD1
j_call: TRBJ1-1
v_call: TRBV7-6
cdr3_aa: CASSLAVGTGTTEAFF
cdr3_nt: TGTGCCAGCAGCTTAGCGGTCGGGACAGGAACCACTGAAGCTTTCTTT

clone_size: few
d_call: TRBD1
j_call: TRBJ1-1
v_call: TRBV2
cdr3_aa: CASSPQGASTEAFF
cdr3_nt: TGTGCCAGCAGTCCTCAGGGGGCGAGCACTGAAGCTTTCTTT

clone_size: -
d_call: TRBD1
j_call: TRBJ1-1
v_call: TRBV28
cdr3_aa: CASRGQGLPNTEAFF
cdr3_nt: TGTGCCAGCAGAGGACAGGGCCTTCCGAACACTGAAGCTTTCTTT

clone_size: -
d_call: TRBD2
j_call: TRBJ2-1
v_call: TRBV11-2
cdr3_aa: CASSLWTSGNEQFF
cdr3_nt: TGTGCCAGCAGCTTGTGGACTAGCGGTAATGAGCAGTTCTTC

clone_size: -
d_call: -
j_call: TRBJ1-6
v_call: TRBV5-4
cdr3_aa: CASSLEAGWGSPLHF
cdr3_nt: TGTGCCAGCAGCTTGGAGGCAGGGTGGGGTTCACCCCTCCACTTT

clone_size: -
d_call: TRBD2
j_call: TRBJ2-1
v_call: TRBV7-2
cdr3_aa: CASSLGGAGGRGNEQFF
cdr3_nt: TGTGCCAGCAGCTTAGGGGGTGCGGGGGGCCGTGGGAATGAGCAGTTCTTC

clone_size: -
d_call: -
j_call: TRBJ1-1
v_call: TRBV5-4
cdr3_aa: CASSRGSEAFF
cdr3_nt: TGTGCCAGCAGCCGGGGGAGTGAAGCTTTCTTT

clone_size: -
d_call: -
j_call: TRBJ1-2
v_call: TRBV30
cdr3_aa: CAWSVIGSQGYTF
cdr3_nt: TGTGCCTGGAGTGTAATCGGGAGTCAAGGCTACACCTTC

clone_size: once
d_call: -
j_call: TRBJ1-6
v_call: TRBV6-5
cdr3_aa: CASSFPGSPLHF
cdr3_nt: TGTGCCAGCAGTTTCCCGGGTTCACCCCTCCACTTT

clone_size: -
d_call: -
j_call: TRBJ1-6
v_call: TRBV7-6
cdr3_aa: CASSSDDSDNSPLHF
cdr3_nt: TGTGCCAGCAGCTCTGACGACAGCGACAATTCACCCCTCCACTTT

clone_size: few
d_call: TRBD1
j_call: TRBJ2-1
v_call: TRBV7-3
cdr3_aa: CASSSSGTGGVGLLHNEQFF
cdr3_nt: TGTGCCAGCAGCTCCTCCGGGACAGGGGGCGTGGGTCTTCTACACAATGAGCAGTTCTTC

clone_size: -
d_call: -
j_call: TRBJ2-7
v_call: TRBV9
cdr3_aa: CASSVDPGLSYEQYF
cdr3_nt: TGTGCCAGCAGCGTAGACCCAGGCCTCTCCTACGAGCAGTACTTC

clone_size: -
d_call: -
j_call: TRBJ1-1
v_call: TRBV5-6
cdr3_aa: CASSLTRAGEGNTEAFF
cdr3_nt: TGTGCCAGCAGCTTGACGAGGGCAGGAGAGGGGAACACTGAAGCTTTCTTT

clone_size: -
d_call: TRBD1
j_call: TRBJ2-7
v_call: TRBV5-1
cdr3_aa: CASSKGQNTYEQYF
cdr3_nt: TGCGCCAGCAGCAAGGGACAGAATACCTACGAGCAGTACTTC

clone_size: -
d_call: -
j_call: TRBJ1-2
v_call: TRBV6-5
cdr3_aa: CASSAEDTSNYGYTF
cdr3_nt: TGTGCCAGCAGTGCTGAAGACACTTCTAACTATGGCTACACCTTC

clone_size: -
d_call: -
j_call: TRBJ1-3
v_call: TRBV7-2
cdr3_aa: CASRRVASGNTIYF
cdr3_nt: TGTGCCAGCCGACGAGTAGCCTCTGGAAACACCATATATTTT

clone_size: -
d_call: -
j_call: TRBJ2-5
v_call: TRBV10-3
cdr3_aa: CAISASAQETQYF
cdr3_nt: TGTGCCATCAGTGCCTCAGCGCAAGAGACCCAGTACTTC

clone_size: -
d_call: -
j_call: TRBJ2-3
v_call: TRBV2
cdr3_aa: CASSIDRSNTDTQYF
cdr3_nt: TGTGCCAGCAGCATCGACAGGAGCAACACAGATACGCAGTATTTT

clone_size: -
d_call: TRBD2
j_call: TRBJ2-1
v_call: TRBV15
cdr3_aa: CATSVSGLAGGSSYNEQFF
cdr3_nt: TGTGCCACCAGCGTATCGGGACTAGCGGGGGGCAGCTCCTACAATGAGCAGTTCTTC

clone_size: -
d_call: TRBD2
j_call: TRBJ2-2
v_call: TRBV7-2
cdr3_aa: CASSKESGGASGELFF
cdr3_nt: TGTGCCAGCAGCAAGGAAAGCGGGGGGGCTTCCGGGGAGCTGTTTTTT

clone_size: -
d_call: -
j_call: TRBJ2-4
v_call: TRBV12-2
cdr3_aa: CASRLFCTIGLTKNIQYF
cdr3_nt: TGTGCAAGTCGCTTATTTTGTACGATTGGGCTAACCAAAAACATTCAGTACTTC

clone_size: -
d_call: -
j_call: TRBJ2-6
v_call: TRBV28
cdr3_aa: CASSFSPRAGANVLTF
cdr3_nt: TGTGCCAGCAGTTTTTCCCCCAGGGCTGGGGCCAACGTCCTGACTTTC

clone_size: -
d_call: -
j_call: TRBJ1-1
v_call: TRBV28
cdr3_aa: CASSPPVMNTEAFF
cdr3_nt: TGTGCCAGCAGCCCCCCCGTAATGAACACTGAAGCTTTCTTT

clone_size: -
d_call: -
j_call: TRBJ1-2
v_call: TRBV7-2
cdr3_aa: CASSLDVAGAGGYTF
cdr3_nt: TGTGCCAGCAGCTTAGACGTAGCGGGGGCCGGTGGCTACACCTTC

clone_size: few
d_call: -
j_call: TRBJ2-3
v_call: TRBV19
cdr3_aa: CASSMSGSTDTQYF
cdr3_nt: TGTGCCAGTAGTATGAGCGGGTCCACAGATACGCAGTATTTT

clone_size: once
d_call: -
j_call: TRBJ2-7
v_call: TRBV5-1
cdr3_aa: CASRIRDSSYEQYF
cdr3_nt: TGCGCCAGCCGCATTCGGGACTCCTCCTACGAGCAGTACTTC

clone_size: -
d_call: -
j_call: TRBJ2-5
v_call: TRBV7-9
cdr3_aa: CASSFGQIQETQYF
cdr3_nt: TGTGCCAGCAGCTTTGGACAGATACAAGAGACCCAGTACTTC

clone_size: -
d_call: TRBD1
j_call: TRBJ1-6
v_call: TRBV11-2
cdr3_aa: CASTSDRERYYNSPLHF
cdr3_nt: TGTGCCAGCACCTCGGACAGGGAGCGTTACTATAATTCACCCCTCCACTTT

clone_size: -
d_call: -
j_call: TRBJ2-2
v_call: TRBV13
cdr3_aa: CASSFRLGAPGELFF
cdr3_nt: TGTGCCAGCAGCTTCAGGCTTGGGGCACCCGGGGAGCTGTTTTTT

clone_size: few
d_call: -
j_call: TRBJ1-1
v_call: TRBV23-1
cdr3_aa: CASSQSPHRNTEAFF
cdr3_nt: TGCGCCAGCAGTCAATCGCCGCACAGGAACACTGAAGCTTTCTTT

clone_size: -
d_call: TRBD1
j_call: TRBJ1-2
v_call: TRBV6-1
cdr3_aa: CASTKDRLGGYTF
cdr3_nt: TGTGCCAGCACTAAGGACAGGTTGGGCGGCTACACCTTC

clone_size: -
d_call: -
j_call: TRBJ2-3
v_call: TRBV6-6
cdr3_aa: CASRKEIVGTDTQYF
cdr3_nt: TGTGCCAGCAGGAAGGAGATAGTGGGCACAGATACGCAGTATTTT

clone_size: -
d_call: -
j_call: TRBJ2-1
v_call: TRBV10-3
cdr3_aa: CAINTAVGKVNEQFF
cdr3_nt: TGTGCCATCAATACCGCGGTCGGGAAGGTAAATGAGCAGTTCTTC

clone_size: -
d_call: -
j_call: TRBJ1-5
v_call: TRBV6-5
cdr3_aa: CASSSPTGFSNQPQHF
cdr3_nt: TGTGCCAGCAGTTCGCCAACAGGGTTTAGCAATCAGCCCCAGCATTTT

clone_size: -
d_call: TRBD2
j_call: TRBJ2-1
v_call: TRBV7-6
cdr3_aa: CASSLTSADSYNEQFF
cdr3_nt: TGTGCCAGCAGCTTAACTAGCGCGGACTCCTACAATGAGCAGTTCTTC

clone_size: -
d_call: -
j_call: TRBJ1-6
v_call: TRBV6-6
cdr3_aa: CASSREFTGDNSPLHF
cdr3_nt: TGTGCCAGCAGTCGAGAATTTACAGGAGATAATTCACCCCTCCACTTT

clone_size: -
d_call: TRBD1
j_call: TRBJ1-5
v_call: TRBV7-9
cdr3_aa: CASSVTGFNQPQHF
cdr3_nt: TGTGCCAGCAGCGTGACAGGGTTCAATCAGCCCCAGCATTTT

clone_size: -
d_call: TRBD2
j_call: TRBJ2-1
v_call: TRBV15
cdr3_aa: CATSRSGSGGPYNEQFF
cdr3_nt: TGTGCCACCAGCAGATCAGGTAGCGGGGGGCCTTACAATGAGCAGTTCTTC

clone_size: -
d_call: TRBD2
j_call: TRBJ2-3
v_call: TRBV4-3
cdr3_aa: CASSQERRGIDTQYF
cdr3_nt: TGCGCCAGCAGCCAAGAAAGGCGGGGGATAGATACGCAGTATTTT

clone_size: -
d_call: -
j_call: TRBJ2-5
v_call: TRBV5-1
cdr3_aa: CASSSGTGETQYF
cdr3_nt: TGCGCCAGCAGCTCGGGCACGGGGGAGACCCAGTACTTC

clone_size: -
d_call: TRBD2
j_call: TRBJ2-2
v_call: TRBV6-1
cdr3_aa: CASLAGGSTGELFF
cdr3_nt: TGTGCCTCGCTAGCGGGGGGGTCCACCGGGGAGCTGTTTTTT

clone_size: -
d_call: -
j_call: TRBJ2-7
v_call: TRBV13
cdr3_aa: CASSLGYGTQDLSYEQYF
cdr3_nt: TGTGCCAGCAGCTTAGGGTACGGAACTCAGGATCTCTCCTACGAGCAGTACTTC

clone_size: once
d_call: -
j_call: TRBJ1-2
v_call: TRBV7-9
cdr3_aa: CASSLASRDWDYGYTF
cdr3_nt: TGTGCCAGCAGCTTAGCGTCTAGGGACTGGGACTATGGTTACACCTTC

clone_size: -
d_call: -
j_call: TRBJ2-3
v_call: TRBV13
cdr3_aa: CASSPSARDTQYF
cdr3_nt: TGTGCCAGCAGCCCCTCGGCGAGGGATACGCAGTATTTT